The present T cell receptor (beta chain) was sequenced within a study of blood T cell repertoires in COVID-19. Some clones are missing from TCRdb's copy, which holds only in-frame ones; the method was immunoSEQ multiplex PCR. The sample consists of 120,000 to 150,000 clones, around 80% of them appearing once. The CDR3 runs 18 residues. Germline V gene lookup returns CDR1 SGHTA and CDR2 FQGNSA. V lost 1 base, J lost 0 bases, and 18 bases lay in between. Sequencing input: peripheral blood. The source is a man in his sixties with active or convalescent COVID-19. The chain couples TRBV7-2 to TRBJ2-5, with D maybe TRBD1 (5 bases). CDR3 DNA sequence: TGTGCCAGCAGCTTAGGTACCTCCCGATCAGGGTACCAAGAGACCCAGTACTTC. It yields the protein CASSLGTSRSGYQETQYF.